These 6 T cell receptor beta chains were sequenced from one sample in a study of Ad26.COV2.S vaccination and SARS-CoV-2 variants. Treatment noted: some 20 received Ad26.COV2.S at low or high dose, single or two shots; 5 received placebo; per-sample allocation not given. Each sample was drawn 63 days after the first injection (of vaccine or placebo). Assay used: immunoSEQ multiplex PCR; TCRdb lists only in-frame clones, some missing. This sample has over 450,000 clones, with about 88% found just once. The sequencing used peripheral blood, collected in a trial of Ad26.COV2.S vaccine versus placebo. These TCRs come from a person between 18 and 60 years old who received the Ad26.COV2.S COVID-19 vaccine or a placebo.

The chain couples TRBV3-1 (or the pseudogene TRBV3-2) to TRBJ2-5; TRBD2 agrees at 11 bases. The germline V gene has CDR1 LGHDT and CDR2 YNNKEL (reference sequence). CDR3 length equals 15 residues. Trimming at V came to 5 bases and at J to 5 bases, leaving 7 bases not matched to a gene. The chain's CDR3 is CASSDQRTSGETQYF. The CDR3 DNA sequence: TGTGCCAGCAGCGACCAGAGGACTAGCGGGGAGACCCAGTACTTC.

The rearrangement uses TRBV7-9 and TRBJ2-7, with TRBD2 as a possible D gene (5 bases). V was pared by 2 bases and J by 4 bases, with 24 bases between. The CDR3 covers 18 residues. CDR1 and CDR2 (germline): SEHNR, FQNEAQ (reference sequence). The CDR3 DNA reads TGTGCCAGCAGCTTAAGTCAAAGCGGAGGTCTCGCGAAGTACGAGCAGTACTTC. Translated, it gives CASSLSQSGGLAKYEQYF.

As for this clone: The identical CDR3 is also encoded by other nucleotide sequences in the sample. J is TRBJ2-1 and V is TRBV27; D unresolved. Per the germline V gene, CDR1 is MNHEY and CDR2 is SMNVEV (reference sequence). This CDR3 has 12 residues. V was cut by 2 bases and J by 6 bases, with 5 bases left in between. CDR3 in amino acids: CASSLSRNEQFF. The CDR3 DNA sequence: TGTGCCAGCAGTTTAAGCCGCAATGAGCAGTTCTTC.

The V and J genes are TRBV29-1 and TRBJ2-7, with TRBD2 as a possible D gene (6 bases). CDR1 and CDR2 from the germline V gene are SQVTM and ANQGSEA. Deletions cut 4 bases from V and 0 bases from J, with 13 bases between. The CDR3 spans 14 residues. The CDR3: CSVGYLGLSYEQYF. CDR3 nucleotide sequence: TGCAGCGTTGGATATCTGGGACTCTCCTACGAGCAGTACTTC.

The genes are TRBV24-1 and TRBJ2-1; 7 nucleotides line up with TRBD2. This CDR3 has 17 residues. Germline assignment: CDR1 KGHDR and CDR2 SFDVKD. V gave up 5 bases and J gave up 3 bases; unmatched junction bases: 12. The DNA for the CDR3 is TGTGCCACCAGTGGTGCGCGGGAGCTACCTGGCTACAATGAGCAGTTCTTC. It yields the protein CATSGARELPGYNEQFF.

The chain is built from TRBV27 and TRBJ2-7; D uncertain. The CDR3 is 12 amino acids. Germline V lookup: CDR1 MNHEY, CDR2 SMNVEV (reference sequence). Trimming took off 5 bases at V and 10 bases at J, with 15 bases between the two ends. The CDR3 reads CASSPSLRPQYF. CDR3 nucleotides: TGTGCCAGCAGTCCGAGCCTTAGGCCCCAGTACTTC.